The rows below give T cell receptor beta chains drawn from one sample of a study of T cell responses to AZD1222 COVID-19 vaccine. Generated by immunoSEQ multiplex PCR, the TCRdb table keeps only in-frame clones and is missing some. In the table there are 150,000 or so clones, approximately 90% of which are singletons. Material: peripheral blood, obtained on day 0 of AZD1222 vaccination. The receptor source for this set is an adult in good health. Each CDR3 is given with its conserved first and last residue. D genes are given only for firm matches. Clone size is given for some rows only: seen once, a few or many times, or a class if the clone is expanded.

j_call,d_call,v_call,cdr3_length,clone_size,cdr3_aa,cdr3_nt
TRBJ2-7,NA,TRBV7-6,16,NA,CASSLLGFRSSYEQYF,TGTGCCAGCAGCCTCTTGGGGTTCAGAAGCTCCTACGAGCAGTACTTC
TRBJ1-2,NA,TRBV6-2/TRBV6-3,18,few,CASSYLRALNYGYTGYTF,TGTGCCAGCAGTTACCTCCGGGCCTTAAACTATGGCTACACGGGCTACACCTTC
TRBJ2-7,NA,TRBV28,12,NA,CASSLTFYEQYF,TGTGCCAGCAGTCTGACATTCTACGAGCAGTACTTC
TRBJ2-7,TRBD2,TRBV3-1/TRBV3-2,15,few,CASSLNSGSHYEQYF,TGTGCCAGCAGCCTTAACAGCGGGAGTCACTACGAGCAGTACTTC
TRBJ1-2,NA,TRBV21-1,14,NA,CASRLQGYNYGYTF,TGTGCCAGCAGACTCCAGGGGTACAACTATGGCTACACCTTC
TRBJ1-2,NA,TRBV28,15,NA,CASSGQGEGTYGYTF,TGTGCCAGCAGCGGGCAAGGAGAGGGAACCTATGGCTACACCTTC
TRBJ1-4,NA,TRBV6-5,15,NA,CASSYSPGDHEKLFF,TGTGCCAGCAGTTACTCCCCAGGGGATCATGAAAAACTGTTTTTT
TRBJ1-1,TRBD1,TRBV29-1,14,NA,CSATTWTGEDEAFF,TGCAGCGCGACAACGTGGACAGGGGAGGATGAAGCTTTCTTT
TRBJ2-1,NA,TRBV29-1,14,NA,CSVEIGGVYNEQFF,TGCAGCGTTGAAATTGGGGGCGTTTACAATGAGCAGTTCTTC
TRBJ2-1,NA,TRBV6-2/TRBV6-3,16,once,CASSYSSGSSYNEQFF,TGTGCCAGCAGTTACTCCAGCGGAAGCTCCTACAATGAGCAGTTCTTC
TRBJ2-3,NA,TRBV2,13,NA,CASRPGLADTQYF,TGTGCCAGCAGGCCGGGCTTGGCAGATACGCAGTATTTT
TRBJ2-2,TRBD1,TRBV11-3,14,NA,CASSERTGTGELFF,TGTGCCAGCAGCGAGAGGACAGGAACCGGGGAGCTGTTTTTT
TRBJ2-7,NA,TRBV27,11,NA,CASSLGYEQYF,TGTGCCAGCAGTCTTGGCTACGAGCAGTACTTC
TRBJ1-2,NA,TRBV7-9,14,NA,CASSPGQGRYGYTF,TGTGCCAGCAGTCCTGGGCAGGGGCGCTATGGCTACACCTTC
TRBJ2-7,NA,TRBV27,13,NA,CASSLVSSYEQYF,TGTGCCAGCAGTTTAGTGAGCTCCTACGAGCAGTACTTC
TRBJ1-2,TRBD1,TRBV4-1,17,NA,CASSYYQQGAKGYGYTF,TGCGCCAGCAGCTACTATCAACAGGGGGCCAAGGGCTATGGCTACACCTTC
TRBJ2-1,TRBD2,TRBV11-3,17,NA,CASSLGGSGSQYNEQFF,TGTGCCAGCAGCTTAGGGGGTAGCGGGAGTCAATACAATGAGCAGTTCTTC
TRBJ1-1,NA,TRBV6-4,14,few,CASRDHSRDTEAFF,TGTGCCAGCAGAGACCACAGCAGGGACACTGAAGCTTTCTTT
TRBJ1-6,NA,TRBV4-3,14,NA,CASSQENYNSPLHF,TGCGCCAGCAGCCAAGAAAATTATAATTCACCCCTCCACTTT
TRBJ2-1,NA,TRBV19,13,NA,CASSIFRGNEQFF,TGTGCCAGTAGTATCTTTAGGGGTAATGAGCAGTTCTTC
TRBJ1-1,NA,TRBV2,11,NA,CASSEWRRAFF,TGTGCCAGCAGTGAATGGAGGCGGGCTTTCTTT
TRBJ2-1,TRBD2,TRBV7-2,19,NA,CASSLSPLGASGSPNEQFF,TGTGCCAGCAGCTTATCTCCTCTCGGGGCTAGCGGGAGCCCCAATGAGCAGTTCTTC
TRBJ1-4,NA,TRBV28,13,NA,CASSLGPNEKLFF,TGTGCCAGCAGTTTAGGACCTAATGAAAAACTGTTTTTT
TRBJ2-2,NA,TRBV7-3,13,NA,CASSSLNTGELFF,TGTGCCAGCAGCTCGTTGAACACCGGGGAGCTGTTTTTT
TRBJ1-1,NA,TRBV27,14,NA,CASAGGSGYTEAFF,TGTGCCAGCGCGGGGGGGTCGGGCTACACTGAAGCTTTCTTT
TRBJ2-3,TRBD1,TRBV28,17,NA,CASSNDLWDRGTDTQYF,TGTGCCAGCAGTAATGACCTTTGGGACAGGGGGACAGATACGCAGTATTTT
TRBJ1-1,NA,TRBV20-1,11,NA,CSARQADEAFF,TGCAGTGCTAGGCAGGCAGATGAAGCTTTCTTT
TRBJ2-7,NA,TRBV2,15,NA,CASSEEQGSSYEQYF,TGTGCCAGCAGTGAAGAGCAGGGGTCCTCCTACGAGCAGTACTTC
TRBJ2-7,NA,TRBV4-1,16,NA,CASSQEVWGATYEQYF,TGCGCCAGCAGCCAAGAGGTTTGGGGCGCCACCTACGAGCAGTACTTC
TRBJ2-1,TRBD2,TRBV5-1,14,NA,CASSMDGVGREQFF,TGCGCCAGCAGCATGGACGGAGTCGGGAGGGAGCAGTTCTTC
TRBJ1-3,TRBD1,TRBV2,15,NA,CASSNTGVAGNTIYF,TGTGCCAGCAGCAACACAGGGGTTGCTGGAAACACCATATATTTT
TRBJ2-1,NA,TRBV6-1,17,NA,CASSENPLGVAYNEQFF,TGTGCCAGCAGTGAAAATCCCTTAGGGGTCGCCTACAATGAGCAGTTCTTC
TRBJ2-7,NA,TRBV7-8,14,NA,CASSLGDEDYEQYF,TGTGCCAGCAGCTTAGGAGACGAAGACTACGAGCAGTACTTC
TRBJ2-7,TRBD1,TRBV27,12,once,CASSPTGHEQYF,TGTGCCAGCAGTCCGACAGGGCACGAGCAGTACTTC
TRBJ2-7,NA,TRBV9,15,few,CASSVGLTTAYEQYF,TGTGCCAGCAGCGTAGGACTCACAACCGCCTACGAGCAGTACTTC
TRBJ2-5,TRBD1,TRBV9,16,NA,CASSVAPGQAQETQYF,TGTGCCAGCAGCGTAGCACCGGGACAGGCGCAAGAGACCCAGTACTTC
TRBJ2-1,TRBD2,TRBV11-1,15,NA,CASSQGLAAYNEQFF,TGTGCCAGCAGCCAGGGTCTAGCGGCCTACAATGAGCAGTTCTTC
TRBJ1-2,NA,TRBV28,14,NA,CASRRTGNYYGYTF,TGTGCCAGCAGGCGGACGGGAAACTACTATGGCTACACCTTC
TRBJ1-4,NA,TRBV18,16,NA,CASSPPLSSGNEKLFF,TGTGCCAGCTCACCACCGTTATCCAGCGGAAATGAAAAACTGTTTTTT
TRBJ1-3,NA,TRBV7-3,17,NA,CASSLTGTEKRGNTIYF,TGTGCCAGCAGCTTAACAGGGACGGAAAAAAGGGGTAACACCATATATTTT
TRBJ1-2,TRBD1,TRBV6-5,15,NA,CASTPQDRGYYGYTF,TGTGCCAGCACCCCTCAAGACAGGGGTTATTATGGCTACACCTTC
TRBJ2-1,NA,TRBV7-9,15,NA,CASSPPGPGNNEQFF,TGTGCCAGCAGCCCACCGGGACCAGGAAACAATGAGCAGTTCTTC
TRBJ1-2,TRBD1,TRBV28,18,NA,CASSSSWGTEVPNYGYTF,TGTGCCAGCAGTTCATCTTGGGGGACAGAAGTTCCTAACTATGGCTACACCTTC
TRBJ2-1,TRBD1,TRBV7-2,14,NA,CASSLQGQYNEQFF,TGTGCCAGCAGCTTACAGGGACAGTACAATGAGCAGTTCTTC
TRBJ2-7,NA,TRBV12-3/TRBV12-4,13,NA,CASSPIGQYEQYF,TGTGCCAGCAGTCCGATAGGACAGTACGAGCAGTACTTC
TRBJ2-7,NA,TRBV6-5,12,NA,CASSYTWDEQYF,TGTGCCAGCAGTTACACGTGGGACGAGCAGTACTTC
TRBJ1-4,NA,TRBV5-5,12,few,CASSLRSGRLFF,TGTGCCAGCAGCTTGAGATCGGGCCGTCTGTTTTTT
TRBJ2-2,NA,TRBV4-3,15,NA,CASSQSIQGAGELFF,TGCGCCAGCAGCCAGAGTATACAGGGCGCCGGGGAGCTGTTTTTT
TRBJ1-2,NA,TRBV4-3,15,NA,CASSQEASDNYGYTF,TGCGCCAGCAGCCAAGAGGCATCGGATAACTATGGCTACACCTTC
TRBJ1-5,NA,TRBV18,15,NA,CASSADQGLNQPQHF,TGTGCCAGCTCAGCCGACCAGGGCCTCAATCAGCCCCAGCATTTT
TRBJ1-5,NA,TRBV19,15,NA,CASSIGAGYNQPQHF,TGTGCCAGTAGTATAGGGGCAGGTTATAATCAGCCCCAGCATTTT
TRBJ2-7,TRBD2,TRBV5-1,15,NA,CASSSGTSGSYEQYF,TGCGCCAGCAGCTCCGGGACTAGCGGGAGCTACGAGCAGTACTTC
TRBJ1-6,NA,TRBV28,14,few,CASSRRARNSPLHF,TGTGCCAGCAGTCGCAGGGCTCGGAATTCACCCCTCCACTTT
TRBJ2-7,NA,TRBV28,15,NA,CASSKQGLVPYEQYF,TGTGCCAGCAGTAAACAGGGTTTGGTACCCTACGAGCAGTACTTC